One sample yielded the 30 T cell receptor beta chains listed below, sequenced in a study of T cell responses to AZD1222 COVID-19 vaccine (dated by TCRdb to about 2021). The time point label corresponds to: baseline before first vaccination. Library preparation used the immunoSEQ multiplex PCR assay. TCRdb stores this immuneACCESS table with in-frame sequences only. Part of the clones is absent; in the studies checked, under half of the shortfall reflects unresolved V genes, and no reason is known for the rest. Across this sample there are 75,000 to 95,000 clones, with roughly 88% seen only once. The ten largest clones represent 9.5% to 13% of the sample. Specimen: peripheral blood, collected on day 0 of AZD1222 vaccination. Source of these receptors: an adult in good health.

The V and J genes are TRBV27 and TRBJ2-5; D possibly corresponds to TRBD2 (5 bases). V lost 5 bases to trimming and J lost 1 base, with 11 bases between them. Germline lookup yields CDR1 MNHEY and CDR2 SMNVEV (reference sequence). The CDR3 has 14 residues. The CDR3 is CASSTRGPQETQYF. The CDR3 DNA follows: TGTGCCAGCAGTACCCGGGGTCCCCAAGAGACCCAGTACTTC.

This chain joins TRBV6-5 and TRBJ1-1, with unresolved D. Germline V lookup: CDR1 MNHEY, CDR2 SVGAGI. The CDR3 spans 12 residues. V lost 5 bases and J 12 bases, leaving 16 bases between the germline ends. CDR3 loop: CASSRGPEATFF. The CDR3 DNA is TGTGCCAGCAGTCGTGGGCCCGAAGCTACTTTCTTT.

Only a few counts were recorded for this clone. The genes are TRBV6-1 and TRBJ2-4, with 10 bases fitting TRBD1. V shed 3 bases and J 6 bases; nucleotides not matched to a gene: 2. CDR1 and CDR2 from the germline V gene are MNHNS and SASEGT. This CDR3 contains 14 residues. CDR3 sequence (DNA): TGTGCCAGCAGTGAGCGACAGGGGGCAAACATTCAGTACTTC. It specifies CASSERQGANIQYF.

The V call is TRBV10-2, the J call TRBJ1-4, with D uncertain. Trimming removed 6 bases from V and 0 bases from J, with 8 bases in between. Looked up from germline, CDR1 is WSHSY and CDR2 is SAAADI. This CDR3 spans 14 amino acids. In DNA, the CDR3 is TGCGCCAGCAGGGCCGGAGCAACTAATGAAAAACTGTTTTTT. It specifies CASRAGATNEKLFF.

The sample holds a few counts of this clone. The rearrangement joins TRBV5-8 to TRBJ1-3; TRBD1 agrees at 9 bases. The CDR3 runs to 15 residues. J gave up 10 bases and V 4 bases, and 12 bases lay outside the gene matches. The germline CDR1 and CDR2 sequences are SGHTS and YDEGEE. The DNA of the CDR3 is TGTGCCAGCAGCCTCAAGGGACAGGGCGTGGTAACCATATATTTT. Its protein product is CASSLKGQGVVTIYF.

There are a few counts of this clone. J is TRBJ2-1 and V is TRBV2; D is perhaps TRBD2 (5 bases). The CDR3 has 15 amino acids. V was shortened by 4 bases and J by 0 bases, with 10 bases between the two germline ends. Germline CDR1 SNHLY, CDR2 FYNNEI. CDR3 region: CASSVTSPSYNEQFF. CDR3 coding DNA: TGTGCCAGCAGTGTAACTAGTCCCTCCTACAATGAGCAGTTCTTC. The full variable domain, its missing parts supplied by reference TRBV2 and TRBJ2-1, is EPEVTQTPSHQVTQMGQEVILRCVPISNHLYFYWYRQILGQKVEFLVSFYNNEISEKSEIFDDQFSVERPDGSNFTLKIRSTKLEDSAMYFCASSVTSPSYNEQFFGPGTRLTVL.

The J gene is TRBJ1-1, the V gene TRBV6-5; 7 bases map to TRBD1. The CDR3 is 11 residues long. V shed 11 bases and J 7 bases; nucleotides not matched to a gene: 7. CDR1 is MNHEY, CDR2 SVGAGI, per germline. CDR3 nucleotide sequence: TGTGCCGAGCAGGGGGACGGTGAAGCTTTCTTT. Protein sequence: CAEQGDGEAFF.

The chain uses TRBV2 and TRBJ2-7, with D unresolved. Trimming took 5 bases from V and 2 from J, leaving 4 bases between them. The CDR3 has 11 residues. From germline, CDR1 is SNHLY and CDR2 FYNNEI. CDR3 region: CASSPTYEQYV. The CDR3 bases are TGTGCCAGCAGTCCTACCTACGAGCAGTACGTC.

In nucleotides, the CDR3 is TGTGCCAGCAGCGTAGGACGAGGTGAGCAGTTCTTC. Its translation is CASSVGRGEQFF. This sequence joins TRBV7-9 and TRBJ2-1; D not resolved. Germline V gives CDR1 SEHNR, CDR2 FQNEAQ (reference sequence). The CDR3 totals 12 residues. V was pared by 5 bases and J by 9 bases, with 11 bases between.

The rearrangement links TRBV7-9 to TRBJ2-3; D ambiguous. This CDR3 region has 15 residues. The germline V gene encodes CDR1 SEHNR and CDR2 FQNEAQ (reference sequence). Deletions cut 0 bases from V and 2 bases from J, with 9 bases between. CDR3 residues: CASSLAPENTDTQYF. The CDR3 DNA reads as TGTGCCAGCAGCTTAGCACCGGAAAACACAGATACGCAGTATTTT. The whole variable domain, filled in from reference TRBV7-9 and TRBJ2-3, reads DTGVSQNPRHKITKRGQNVTFRCDPISEHNRLYWYRQTLGQGPEFLTYFQNEAQLEKSRLLSDRFSAERPKGSFSTLEIQRTEQGDSAMYLCASSLAPENTDTQYFGPGTRLTVL.

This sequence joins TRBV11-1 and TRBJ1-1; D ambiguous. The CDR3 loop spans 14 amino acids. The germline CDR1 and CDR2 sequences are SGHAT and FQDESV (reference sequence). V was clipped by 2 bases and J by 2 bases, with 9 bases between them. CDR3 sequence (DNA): TGTGCCAGCAGCTTATTTAGCCTTAACACTGAAGCTTTCTTT. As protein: CASSLFSLNTEAFF.

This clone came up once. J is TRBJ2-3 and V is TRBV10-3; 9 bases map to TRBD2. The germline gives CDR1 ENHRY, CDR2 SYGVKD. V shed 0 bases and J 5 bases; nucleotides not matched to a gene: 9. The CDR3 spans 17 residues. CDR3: CAISESVAGAGEDTQYF. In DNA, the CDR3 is TGTGCCATCAGTGAGTCGGTAGCGGGGGCCGGGGAAGATACGCAGTATTTT.

The CDR3 DNA follows: TGTGCCAGCAGTGAACAGGGGGGCTCTGGGGCCAACGTCCTGACTTTC. Its protein product is CASSEQGGSGANVLTF. The chain employs TRBV6-4 and TRBJ2-6; TRBD1 matches 8 bases. The germline V gene encodes CDR1 MRHNA and CDR2 SNTAGT. The CDR3 consists of 16 residues. With V trimmed by 3 bases and J by 0 bases, 1 base remained unmatched.

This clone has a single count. DNA of the CDR3: TGTGCCAGCAGCCACCTGACGGCTGTCGAGGGCGGACTGTTTTTT. It yields the protein CASSHLTAVEGGLFF. V is TRBV3-1 (or the pseudogene TRBV3-2) and J is TRBJ1-4; the D is unclear. V lost 3 bases and J 13 bases, leaving 21 bases between the germline ends. The CDR3 extends over 15 amino acids. Per germline, CDR1 LGHDT and CDR2 YNNKEL (reference sequence).

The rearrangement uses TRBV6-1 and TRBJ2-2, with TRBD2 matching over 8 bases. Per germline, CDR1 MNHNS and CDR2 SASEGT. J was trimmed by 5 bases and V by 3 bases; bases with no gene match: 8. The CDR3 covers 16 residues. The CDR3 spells CASSDPTGRGTGELFF. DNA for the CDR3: TGTGCCAGCAGTGATCCCACCGGGAGGGGTACCGGGGAGCTGTTTTTT.

CDR3 nucleotide sequence: TGCAGCGCTCTGACGGGGTCAGCCTACGAGCAGTACTTC. This codes for CSALTGSAYEQYF. The chain is built from TRBV29-1 and TRBJ2-7; weak D call: TRBD2 (5 bases). The CDR3 is 13 residues long. Germline V gene sequence: CDR1 SQVTM, CDR2 ANQGSEA. Trimming stripped 7 bases from V and 2 bases from J, with 15 bases between.

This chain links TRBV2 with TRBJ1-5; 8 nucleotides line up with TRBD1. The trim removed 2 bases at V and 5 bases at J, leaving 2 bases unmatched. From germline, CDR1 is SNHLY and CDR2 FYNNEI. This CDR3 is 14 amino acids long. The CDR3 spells CASSELTGDQPQHF. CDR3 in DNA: TGTGCCAGCAGTGAACTGACAGGGGATCAGCCCCAGCATTTT.

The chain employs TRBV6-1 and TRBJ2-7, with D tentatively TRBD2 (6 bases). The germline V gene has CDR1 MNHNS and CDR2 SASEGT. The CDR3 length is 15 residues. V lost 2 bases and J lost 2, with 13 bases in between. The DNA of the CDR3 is TGTGCCAGCAGTGAAACGAGTAGCGGCCCCTACGAGCAGTACTTC. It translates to CASSETSSGPYEQYF.

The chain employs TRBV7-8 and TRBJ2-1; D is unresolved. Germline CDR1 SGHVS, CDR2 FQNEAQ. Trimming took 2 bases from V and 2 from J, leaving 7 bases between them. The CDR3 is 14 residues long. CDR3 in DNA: TGTGCCAGCAGCTTATCGGTCCCCTACAATGAGCAGTTCTTC. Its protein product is CASSLSVPYNEQFF.

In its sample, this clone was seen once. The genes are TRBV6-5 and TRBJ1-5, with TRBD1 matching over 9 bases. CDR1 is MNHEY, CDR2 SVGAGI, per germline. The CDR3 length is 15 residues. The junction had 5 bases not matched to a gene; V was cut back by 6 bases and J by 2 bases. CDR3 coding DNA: TGTGCCAGCAGGAAGGGACAGGGAGGCAATCAGCCCCAGCATTTT. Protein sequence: CASRKGQGGNQPQHF.

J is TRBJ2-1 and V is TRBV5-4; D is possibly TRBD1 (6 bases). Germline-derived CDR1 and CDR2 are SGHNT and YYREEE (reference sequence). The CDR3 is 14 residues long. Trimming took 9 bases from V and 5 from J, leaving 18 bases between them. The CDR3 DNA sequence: TGTGCCACCTCGATACCCACAGGGAACAATGAGCAGTTCTTC. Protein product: CATSIPTGNNEQFF.

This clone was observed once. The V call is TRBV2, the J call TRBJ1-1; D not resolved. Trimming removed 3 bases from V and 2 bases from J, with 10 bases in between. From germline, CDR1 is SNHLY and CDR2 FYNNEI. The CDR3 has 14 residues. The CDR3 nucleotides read TGTGCCAGCAGTGACTACGGAATTAACACTGAAGCTTTCTTT. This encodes CASSDYGINTEAFF.

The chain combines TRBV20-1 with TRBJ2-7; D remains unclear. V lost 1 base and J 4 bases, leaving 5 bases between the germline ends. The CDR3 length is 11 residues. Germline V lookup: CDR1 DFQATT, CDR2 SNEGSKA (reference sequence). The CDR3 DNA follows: TGCAGTGCTAGAGGGGGTTACGAGCAGTACGTC. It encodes CSARGGYEQYV.

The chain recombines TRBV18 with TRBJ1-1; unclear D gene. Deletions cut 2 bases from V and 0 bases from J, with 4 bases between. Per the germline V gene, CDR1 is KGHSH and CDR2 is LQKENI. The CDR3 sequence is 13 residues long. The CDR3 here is CASSPTVNTEAFF. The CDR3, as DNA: TGTGCCAGCTCACCAACAGTGAACACTGAAGCTTTCTTT.

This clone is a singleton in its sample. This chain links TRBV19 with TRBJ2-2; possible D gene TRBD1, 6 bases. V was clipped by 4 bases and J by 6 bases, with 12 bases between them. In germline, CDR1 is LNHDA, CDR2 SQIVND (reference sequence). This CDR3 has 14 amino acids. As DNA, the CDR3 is TGTGCCAGTAGTAAGGGGTCAGGGGCCGGGGAGCTGTTTTTT. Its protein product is CASSKGSGAGELFF.

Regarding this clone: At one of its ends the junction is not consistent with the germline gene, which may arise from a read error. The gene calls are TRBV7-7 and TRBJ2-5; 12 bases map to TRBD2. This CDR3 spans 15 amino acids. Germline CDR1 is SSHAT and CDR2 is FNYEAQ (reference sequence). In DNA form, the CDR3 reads TGTGCTAGCAGCCCCCGGACTAGCGGGGTCCTGACCCAGTACTTC. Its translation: CASSPRTSGVLTQYF.

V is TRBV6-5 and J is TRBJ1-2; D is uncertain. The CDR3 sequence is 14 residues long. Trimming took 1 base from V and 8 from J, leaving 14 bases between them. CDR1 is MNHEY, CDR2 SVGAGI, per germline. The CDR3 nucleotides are TGTGCCAGCAGTTACTTATGGGGAGGGTCGGGCTACACCTTC. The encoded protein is CASSYLWGGSGYTF.

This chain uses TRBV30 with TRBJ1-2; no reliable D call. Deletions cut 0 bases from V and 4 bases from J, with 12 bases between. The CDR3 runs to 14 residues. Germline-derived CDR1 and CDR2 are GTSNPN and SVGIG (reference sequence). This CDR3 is CAWSVPSRAYGYTF. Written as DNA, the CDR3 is TGTGCCTGGAGTGTCCCCAGCCGAGCCTATGGCTACACCTTC.

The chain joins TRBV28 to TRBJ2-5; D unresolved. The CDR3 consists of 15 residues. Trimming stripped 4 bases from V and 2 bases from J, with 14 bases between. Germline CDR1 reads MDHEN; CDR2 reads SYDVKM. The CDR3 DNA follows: TGTGCCAGCAGTTCGGCAGCAATTACGCAAGAGACCCAGTACTTC. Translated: CASSSAAITQETQYF.

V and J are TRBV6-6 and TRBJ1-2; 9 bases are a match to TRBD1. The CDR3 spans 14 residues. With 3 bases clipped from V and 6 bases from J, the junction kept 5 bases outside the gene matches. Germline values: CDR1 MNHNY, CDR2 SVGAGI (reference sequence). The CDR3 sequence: CASSYGDRADGYTF. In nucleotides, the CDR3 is TGTGCCAGCAGTTATGGGGACAGGGCCGATGGCTACACCTTC.